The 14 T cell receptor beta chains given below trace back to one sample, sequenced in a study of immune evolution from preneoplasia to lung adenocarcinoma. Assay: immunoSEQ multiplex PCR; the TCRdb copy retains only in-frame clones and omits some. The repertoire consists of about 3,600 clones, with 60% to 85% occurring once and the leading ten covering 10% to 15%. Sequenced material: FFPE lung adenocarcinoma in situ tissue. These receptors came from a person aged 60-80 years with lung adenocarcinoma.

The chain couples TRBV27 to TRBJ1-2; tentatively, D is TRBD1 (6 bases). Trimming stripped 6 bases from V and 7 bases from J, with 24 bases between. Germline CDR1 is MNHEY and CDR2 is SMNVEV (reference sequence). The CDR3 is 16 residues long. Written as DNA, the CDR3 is TGTGCCAGCAGCACCATACCGGGACACCTCGGAGGTGGCTACACCTTC. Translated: CASSTIPGHLGGGYTF.

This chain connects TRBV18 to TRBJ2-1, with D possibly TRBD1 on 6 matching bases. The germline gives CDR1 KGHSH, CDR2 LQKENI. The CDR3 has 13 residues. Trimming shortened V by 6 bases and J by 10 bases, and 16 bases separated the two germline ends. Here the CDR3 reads CASSPQQGREQFF. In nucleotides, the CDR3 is TGTGCCAGCTCCCCGCAACAGGGCAGGGAGCAGTTCTTC.

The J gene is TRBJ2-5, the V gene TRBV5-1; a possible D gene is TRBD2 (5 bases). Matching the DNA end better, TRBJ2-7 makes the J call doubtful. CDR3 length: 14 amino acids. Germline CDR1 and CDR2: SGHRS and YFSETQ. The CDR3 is CASSSRGSAYEQYF. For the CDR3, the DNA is TGCGCCAGCAGCTCCAGAGGGTCGGCCTACGAGCAGTACTTC.

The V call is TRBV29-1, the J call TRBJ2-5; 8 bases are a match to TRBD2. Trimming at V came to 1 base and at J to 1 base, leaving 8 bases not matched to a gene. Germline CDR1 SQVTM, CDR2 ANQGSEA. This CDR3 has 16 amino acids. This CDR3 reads CSVEGPPGGGQETQYF. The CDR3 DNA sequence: TGCAGCGTTGAAGGGCCCCCGGGGGGGGGCCAAGAGACCCAGTACTTC.

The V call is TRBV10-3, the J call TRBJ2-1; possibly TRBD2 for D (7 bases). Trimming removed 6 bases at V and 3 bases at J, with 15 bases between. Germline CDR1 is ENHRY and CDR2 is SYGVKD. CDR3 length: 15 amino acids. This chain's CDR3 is CAISGGGGVYNEQFF. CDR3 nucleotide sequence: TGTGCCATCAGCGGTGGGGGGGGCGTCTACAATGAGCAGTTCTTC.

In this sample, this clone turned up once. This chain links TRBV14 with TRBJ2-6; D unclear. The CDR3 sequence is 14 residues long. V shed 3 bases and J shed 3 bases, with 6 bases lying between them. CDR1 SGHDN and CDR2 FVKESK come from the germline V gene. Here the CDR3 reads CASSHVGGANVLTF. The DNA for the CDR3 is TGTGCCAGCAGCCATGTAGGTGGGGCCAACGTCCTGACTTTC.

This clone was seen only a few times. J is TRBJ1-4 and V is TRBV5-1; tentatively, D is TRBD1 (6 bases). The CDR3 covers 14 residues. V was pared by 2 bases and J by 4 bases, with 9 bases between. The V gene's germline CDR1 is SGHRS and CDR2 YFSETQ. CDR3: CASSFRGDNEKLFF. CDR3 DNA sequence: TGCGCCAGCAGCTTTAGGGGGGATAATGAAAAACTGTTTTTT.

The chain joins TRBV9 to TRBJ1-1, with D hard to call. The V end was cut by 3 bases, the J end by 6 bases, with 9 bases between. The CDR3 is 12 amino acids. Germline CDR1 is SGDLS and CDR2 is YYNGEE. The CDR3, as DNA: TGTGCCAGCAGCGCCTTGGAGTCTGAAGCTTTCTTT. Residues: CASSALESEAFF. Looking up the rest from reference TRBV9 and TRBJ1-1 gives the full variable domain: DSGVTQTPKHLITATGQRVTLRCSPRSGDLSVYWYQQSLDQGLQFLIQYYNGEERAKGNILERFSAQQFPDLHSELNLSSLELGDSALYFCASSALESEAFFGQGTRLTVV.

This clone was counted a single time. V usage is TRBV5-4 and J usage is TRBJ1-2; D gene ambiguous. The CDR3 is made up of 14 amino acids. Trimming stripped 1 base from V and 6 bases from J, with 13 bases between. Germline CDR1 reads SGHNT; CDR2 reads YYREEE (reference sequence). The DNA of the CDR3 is TGTGCCAGCAGCTTGTATGGGTTATTAGATGGCTACACCTTC. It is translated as CASSLYGLLDGYTF.

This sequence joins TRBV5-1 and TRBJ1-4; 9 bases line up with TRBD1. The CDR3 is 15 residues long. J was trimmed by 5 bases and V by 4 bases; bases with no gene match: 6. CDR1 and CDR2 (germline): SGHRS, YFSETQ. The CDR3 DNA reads TGCGCCAGCAGCACCGGACAGGGGATCAATGAAAAACTGTTTTTT. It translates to CASSTGQGINEKLFF.

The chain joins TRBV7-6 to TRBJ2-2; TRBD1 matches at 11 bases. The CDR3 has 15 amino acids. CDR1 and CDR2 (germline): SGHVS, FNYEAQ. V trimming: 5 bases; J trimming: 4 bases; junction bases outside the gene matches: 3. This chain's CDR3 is CASSAGQGATGELFF. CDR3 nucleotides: TGTGCCAGCAGCGCCGGACAGGGGGCCACCGGGGAGCTGTTTTTT.

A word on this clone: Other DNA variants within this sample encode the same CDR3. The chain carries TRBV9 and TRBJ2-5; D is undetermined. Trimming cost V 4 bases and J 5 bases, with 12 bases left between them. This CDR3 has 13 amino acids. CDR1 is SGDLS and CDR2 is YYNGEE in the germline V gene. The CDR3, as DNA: TGTGCCAGCAGCCCGGGCACCTTGGAGACCCAGTACTTC. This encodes CASSPGTLETQYF.

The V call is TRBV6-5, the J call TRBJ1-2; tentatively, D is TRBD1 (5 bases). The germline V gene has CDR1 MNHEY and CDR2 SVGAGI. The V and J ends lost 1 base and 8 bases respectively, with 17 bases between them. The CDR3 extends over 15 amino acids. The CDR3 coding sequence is TGTGCCAGCAGTTACTTCGACAGAAGCCCCCTCGGCTACACCTTC. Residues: CASSYFDRSPLGYTF.

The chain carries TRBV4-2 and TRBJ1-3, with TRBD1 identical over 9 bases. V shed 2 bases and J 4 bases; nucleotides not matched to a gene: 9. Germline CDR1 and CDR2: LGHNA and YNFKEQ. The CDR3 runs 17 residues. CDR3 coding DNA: TGTGCCAGCAGCCAACGAGTCGGGACAGGGATGGGAAACACCATATATTTT. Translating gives CASSQRVGTGMGNTIYF.